A single sample gave rise to the 15 T cell receptor beta chains below, sequenced in a study of Graves' ophthalmopathy and Graves' hyperthyroidism. RNA transcripts were the template, and TCR beta CDR3 regions were amplified from them. First-round RT-PCR with HTBI primers preceded a second-round multiplex PCR. TCRdb recomputed calls from the multiplex PCR reads with MiXCR, one row per CDR3 protein. The data show more than 550,000 distinct CDR3 sequences, approximately 39% seen once. Sequencing was carried out using peripheral blood. The receptors were sampled from an adult man with Graves' ophthalmopathy.

This clonotype was detected many times. The chain uses TRBV10-3 and TRBJ2-5, with D perhaps matching TRBD2 (5 bases). The CDR3 has 14 residues. From germline, CDR1 is ENHRY and CDR2 SYGVKD. V lost 6 bases to trimming and J lost 1 base, with 12 bases between them. The CDR3 protein is CAIRPGGGQETQYF. CDR3 nucleotides: TGTGCCATCAGGCCTGGAGGTGGCCAAGAGACCCAGTACTTC.

This clonotype was recorded a few times. Germline is not matched at one junction end, which may reflect a read error. The gene calls are TRBV10-3 and TRBJ2-3, with 7 bases lining up with TRBD2. Per the germline V gene, CDR1 is ENHRY and CDR2 is SYGVKD. The CDR3 consists of 16 residues. CDR3 DNA: TGTGCCAGCAGTGACTCGTGGGAGGGCGGGACAGATACGCAGTATTTT. It is translated as CASSDSWEGGTDTQYF.

This clonotype was observed many times. This chain joins TRBV29-1 and TRBJ1-1; 9 positions match TRBD1. The CDR3 has 14 amino acids. V lost 7 bases, J lost 7 bases, and 13 bases stayed unmatched. Germline assignment: CDR1 SQVTM and CDR2 ANQGSEA. CDR3 DNA sequence: TGCAGCGCGGAGTTAACAGGGGGCGCAAATGAAGCTTTCTTT. It codes for CSAELTGGANEAFF.

The table lists this clonotype with many counts. The chain links TRBV4-1 to TRBJ2-2, with D uncertain. The CDR3 consists of 12 residues. In germline, CDR1 is MGHRA, CDR2 YSYEKL. V was cut by 8 bases and J by 5 bases, with 9 bases left in between. The CDR3 DNA is TGCGCCAGCGGGTGGGTGACCGGGGAGCTGTTTTTT. Protein product: CASGWVTGELFF.

The chain links TRBV29-1 to TRBJ2-7; tentative D call: TRBD1 (7 bases). V was trimmed by 0 bases and J by 7 bases, leaving 22 bases between them. Germline V CDR1 and CDR2: SQVTM, ANQGSEA. The CDR3 spans 16 residues. This CDR3 reads CSVEDRLARGPGEQYF. Here the CDR3 DNA reads TGCAGCGTTGAAGACAGGCTAGCGAGGGGGCCGGGTGAGCAGTACTTC.

Many counts were recorded for this clonotype. The chain is built from TRBV14 and TRBJ1-1; D is undetermined. Trimming shortened V by 1 base and J by 11 bases, and 17 bases separated the two germline ends. Germline V CDR1 and CDR2: SGHDN, FVKESK. CDR3 length equals 14 residues. The CDR3 loop reads CASSQGGLGSRAFF. The CDR3 nucleotides read TGTGCCAGCAGCCAAGGGGGTCTTGGGTCCAGGGCTTTCTTT.

The sample holds many counts of this clonotype. The chain employs TRBV14 and TRBJ2-7; D may be TRBD1 (5 bases). The CDR3 covers 14 residues. Germline V CDR1 and CDR2: SGHDN, FVKESK. The V end lost 0 bases, the J end lost 0 bases, and 6 bases lay between the germline ends. The CDR3 here is CASSQETVSYEQYF. The CDR3 DNA is TGTGCCAGCAGCCAAGAGACAGTCTCCTACGAGCAGTACTTC.

This chain joins TRBV30 and TRBJ1-1; D unresolved. Trimming left V 4 bases short and J 5 bases short, with 17 bases between. This CDR3 spans 14 amino acids. The germline V gene has CDR1 GTSNPN and CDR2 SVGIG (reference sequence). The CDR3 loop is CAWIGGLVRTEAFF. The CDR3 nucleotides are TGTGCCTGGATCGGAGGCCTAGTGAGAACTGAAGCTTTCTTT.

The genes are TRBV6-6 and TRBJ1-1; no definite D call. Germline CDR1 MNHNY, CDR2 SVGAGI (reference sequence). V shed 11 bases and J shed 1 base, with 14 bases lying between them. This CDR3 is 13 amino acids long. The CDR3 loop reads CAGKANPNTEAFF. The CDR3 DNA reads as TGTGCCGGCAAGGCCAACCCGAACACTGAAGCTTTCTTT.

This clonotype was recorded a few times. This chain connects TRBV29-1 to TRBJ2-7, with a tentative D call TRBD1 (6 bases). Gene TRBJ2-1 matches the end of the DNA better, so the J call may be wrong. Germline V gives CDR1 SQVTM, CDR2 ANQGSEA. This CDR3 is 12 amino acids long. CDR3 bases: TGCAGCGTTGAACTTCCCGGGACAGAGCAGTTCTTC. Residues: CSVELPGTEQFF.

This clonotype was observed many times. The chain has TRBV7-8 and TRBJ2-5; 8 bases fit TRBD2. With 1 base clipped from V and 2 bases from J, the junction kept 12 bases outside the gene matches. The germline gives CDR1 SGHVS, CDR2 FQNEAQ. The CDR3 extends over 18 amino acids. The CDR3 reads CASSLVVLLAVEQETQYF. CDR3 sequence (DNA): TGTGCCAGCAGCTTAGTGGTTTTACTAGCGGTAGAACAAGAGACCCAGTACTTC.

This clonotype was observed a few times. One end of the junction does not line up with germline, which may come from a read error. The rearrangement joins TRBV12-3 or TRBV12-4 to TRBJ2-2, with 8 bases fitting TRBD1. The CDR3 consists of 16 residues. The CDR3 protein is CASSLDRDRNPGELFF. In DNA, the CDR3 is TGTGCCAGCAGTTTGGACCGGGACAGGAACCCCGGGGAGCTGTTTTTT.

This clonotype was detected many times. V is TRBV7-2 and J is TRBJ1-6, with 10 nucleotides matching TRBD1. The CDR3 extends over 16 amino acids. The trim removed 2 bases at V and 11 bases at J, leaving 9 bases unmatched. Germline assignment: CDR1 SGHTA and CDR2 FQGNSA. The CDR3 region is CASSLMSDRGRPPLHF. In DNA form, the CDR3 reads TGTGCCAGCAGCTTAATGTCTGACAGGGGGCGACCACCCCTCCACTTT. Full variable domain (rest looked up from reference TRBV7-2 and TRBJ1-6): GAGVSQSPSNKVTEKGKDVELRCDPISGHTALYWYRQSLGQGLEFLIYFQGNSAPDKSGLPSDRFSAERTGGSVSTLTIQRTQQEDSAVYLCASSLMSDRGRPPLHFGNGTRLTVT.

The chain joins TRBV20-1 to TRBJ1-5; D is perhaps TRBD1 (5 bases). CDR1 is DFQATT, CDR2 SNEGSKA, per germline (reference sequence). V lost 6 bases and J 5 bases, leaving 8 bases between the germline ends. This CDR3 is 11 amino acids long. The CDR3 DNA sequence: TGCAGTGCAGGGGTCTATCAGCCCCAGCATTTT. Amino acids: CSAGVYQPQHF.

This rearrangement joins TRBV4-1 to TRBJ1-2, with 8 nucleotides matching TRBD1. Per the germline V gene, CDR1 is MGHRA and CDR2 is YSYEKL. V trimming: 2 bases; J trimming: 3 bases; junction bases outside the gene matches: 14. The CDR3 covers 18 residues. CDR3 DNA sequence: TGCGCCAGCAGCCAAAGGACAGGGAGTATGGTACTGTACTATGGCTACACCTTC. Protein sequence: CASSQRTGSMVLYYGYTF.